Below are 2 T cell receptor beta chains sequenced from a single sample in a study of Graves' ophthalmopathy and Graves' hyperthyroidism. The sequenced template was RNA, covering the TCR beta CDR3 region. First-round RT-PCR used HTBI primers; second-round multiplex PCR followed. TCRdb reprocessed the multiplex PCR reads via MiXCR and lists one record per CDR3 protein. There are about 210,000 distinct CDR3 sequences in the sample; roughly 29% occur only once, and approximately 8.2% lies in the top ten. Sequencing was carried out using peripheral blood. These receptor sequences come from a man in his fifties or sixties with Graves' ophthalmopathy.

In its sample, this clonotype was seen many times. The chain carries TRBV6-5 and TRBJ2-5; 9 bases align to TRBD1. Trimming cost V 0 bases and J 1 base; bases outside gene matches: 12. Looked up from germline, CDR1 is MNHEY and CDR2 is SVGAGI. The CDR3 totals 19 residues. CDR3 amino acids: CASSYSRGQGKLIQETQYF. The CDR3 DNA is TGTGCCAGCAGTTACTCGAGGGGACAGGGAAAACTAATCCAAGAGACCCAGTACTTC.

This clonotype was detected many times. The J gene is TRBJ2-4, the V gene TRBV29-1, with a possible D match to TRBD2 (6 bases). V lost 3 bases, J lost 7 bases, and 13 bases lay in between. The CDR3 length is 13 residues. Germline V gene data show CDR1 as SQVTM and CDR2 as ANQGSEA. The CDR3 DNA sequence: TGCAGCGTTGAGGTCGGAGGGGAGAACATTCAGTACTTC. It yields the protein CSVEVGGENIQYF.